The 19 T cell receptor beta chains below were found in one sample sequenced in a study of T cell repertoires in cytomegalovirus infection. What these receptors recognize is not known. One entry per CDR3 protein results from TCRdb running MiXCR on the reads. The table lists about 770,000 distinct CDR3 sequences, 29% of them singletons. The sample was cultured CD8+ T cells from PBMCs, taken from culture after CMV antigen stimulation. These receptors originate from a human donor in good health (CMV status not recorded). Some clones in this sample may be carry-over from other donors' samples.

This chain joins TRBV4-3 and TRBJ1-5; 7 bases agree with TRBD1. V lost 4 bases and J lost 1; bases outside the gene matches: 4. This CDR3 comprises 15 residues. The V gene's germline CDR1 is LGHNA and CDR2 YSLEER. Here the CDR3 DNA reads TGCGCCAGCAGCCTACACAGGGGAAGCAATCAGCCCCAGCATTTT. It codes for CASSLHRGSNQPQHF.

Comments on this clonotype: A read error may explain this, as a much larger clone is one base away. This chain links TRBV6-5 with TRBJ1-5; tentative D call: TRBD1 (5 bases). V was clipped by 2 bases and J by 1 base, with 6 bases between them. CDR1 and CDR2 from the germline V gene are MNHEY and SVGAGI. The CDR3 length is 14 residues. CDR3 nucleotides: TGTGCCAGCAGTTACCGACAGAGCAATCAGCCCCAGCATTTT. Residues: CASSYRQSNQPQHF.

There are a few counts of this clonotype. The CDR3, as DNA: TGTGCCAGTAGTAGAGGAGGACGGGCTTTCTTT. Amino acid sequence: CASSRGGRAFF. This chain links TRBV19 with TRBJ1-1; no clear D. V was clipped by 4 bases and J by 11 bases, with 11 bases between them. CDR1 and CDR2 from the germline V gene are LNHDA and SQIVND (reference sequence). The length of the CDR3 is 11 residues. Together with reference TRBV19 and TRBJ1-1, the CDR3 gives the full variable domain: DGGITQSPKYLFRKEGQNVTLSCEQNLNHDAMYWYRQDPGQGLRLIYYSQIVNDFQKGDIAEGYSVSREKKESFPLTVTSAQKNPTAFYLCASSRGGRAFFGQGTRLTVV.

This clonotype was picked up a small number of times. V gene TRBV28 combines with J gene TRBJ1-3; 7 bases match TRBD1. This CDR3 spans 16 amino acids. The germline CDR1 and CDR2 sequences are MDHEN and SYDVKM. With V trimmed by 3 bases and J by 4 bases, 9 bases remained unmatched. Here the CDR3 reads CASSFLTTGRGNTIYF. CDR3 nucleotides: TGTGCCAGCAGTTTCCTTACGACAGGGAGGGGAAACACCATATATTTT.

The chain couples TRBV29-1 to TRBJ2-7; a weak D match, TRBD1 (7 bases). The CDR3 length is 15 residues. Germline V gives CDR1 SQVTM, CDR2 ANQGSEA. V gave up 0 bases and J gave up 6 bases, with 18 bases separating them. The CDR3 coding sequence is TGCAGCGTTGAAGAAATTGGACAGGTCGGGGGCGAGCAGTACTTC. Protein: CSVEEIGQVGGEQYF.

The V gene is TRBV15, the J gene TRBJ2-7; TRBD1 agrees at 9 bases. CDR3 length equals 14 residues. With 3 bases clipped from V and 3 bases from J, the junction kept 3 bases outside the gene matches. Germline V gene sequence: CDR1 LNHNV, CDR2 YYDKDF (reference sequence). CDR3 DNA: TGTGCCACCAGCAGTCAGGACAGGGGCTACGAGCAGTACTTC. Amino acids: CATSSQDRGYEQYF.

The chain has TRBV6-2 or TRBV6-3 and TRBJ2-2; TRBD1 aligns across 7 bases. The germline gives CDR1 MNHEY, CDR2 SVGEGT. The CDR3 is 15 amino acids. The V gene end was trimmed by 7 bases and the J gene end by 7 bases; junction bases not matched to a gene: 12. The CDR3 region is CASTPRTGWGGELFF. The CDR3 DNA reads as TGTGCCAGCACCCCTCGGACAGGTTGGGGCGGGGAGCTGTTTTTT.

This sequence joins TRBV12-3 or TRBV12-4 and TRBJ2-1; 13 bases map to TRBD2. V was pared by 3 bases and J by 0 bases, with 8 bases of the junction left unmatched. This CDR3 comprises 19 residues. The CDR3 coding sequence is TGTGCCAGCAGTTTTCCGCCGGGACTAGCGGGGCTCTCCTACAATGAGCAGTTCTTC. It translates to CASSFPPGLAGLSYNEQFF.

This rearrangement joins TRBV28 to TRBJ2-4; D remains unclear. The CDR3 runs 20 residues. V lost 6 bases and J 2 bases, leaving 29 bases between the germline ends. Germline V gene sequence: CDR1 MDHEN, CDR2 SYDVKM. DNA of the CDR3: TGTGCCAGCAGCCCCCAAACTTCGCCATTGATCGTAGGGACCAAAAACATTCAGTACTTC. Translation gives CASSPQTSPLIVGTKNIQYF.

This clonotype was seen many times. The rearrangement joins TRBV7-6 to TRBJ2-7; 9 nucleotides agree with TRBD2. Looked up from germline, CDR1 is SGHVS and CDR2 is FNYEAQ. V dropped 1 base and J dropped 2; count of bases not matched to a gene: 3. CDR3 size: 15 residues. CDR3 sequence: CASSLGGGEAYEQYF. DNA for the CDR3: TGTGCCAGCAGCTTAGGCGGGGGGGAGGCCTACGAGCAGTACTTC.

The rearrangement joins TRBV7-6 to TRBJ1-5, with a tentative D call TRBD1 (5 bases). This CDR3 is 14 amino acids long. Germline assignment: CDR1 SGHVS and CDR2 FNYEAQ. V was pared by 5 bases and J by 6 bases, with 14 bases between. The DNA for the CDR3 is TGTGCCAGCAGCCCTGGTTCAGGGCCTCAGCCCCAGCATTTT. Amino acid sequence: CASSPGSGPQPQHF.

The CDR3 nucleotides are TGTGCCAGCAGTTTCCGGGGGCTATTGAACACTGAAGCTTTCTTT. It specifies CASSFRGLLNTEAFF. This rearrangement joins TRBV28 to TRBJ1-1; tentatively, D is TRBD1 (6 bases). The CDR3 is 15 residues long. V was clipped by 3 bases and J by 0 bases, with 11 bases between them. In germline, CDR1 is MDHEN, CDR2 SYDVKM. The full variable domain, completed using reference TRBV28 and TRBJ1-1, is DVKVTQSSRYLVKRTGEKVFLECVQDMDHENMFWYRQDPGLGLRLIYFSYDVKMKEKGDIPEGYSVSREKKERFSLILESASTNQTSMYLCASSFRGLLNTEAFFGQGTRLTVV.

The chain recombines TRBV7-9 with TRBJ2-7, with 10 bases fitting TRBD1. CDR1 is SEHNR, CDR2 FQNEAQ, per germline (reference sequence). V shed 5 bases and J 9 bases; nucleotides not matched to a gene: 16. The CDR3 sequence is 16 residues long. The CDR3 bases are TGTGCCAGCAGCCTCCTTTGGACAGGGGGAGATAAAGTGCAGTACGTC. It specifies CASSLLWTGGDKVQYV.

The chain is built from TRBV2 and TRBJ2-5; D may be TRBD2 (6 bases). The germline V gene encodes CDR1 SNHLY and CDR2 FYNNEI. Trimming cost V 9 bases and J 3 bases, with 17 bases left between them. The CDR3 is 14 residues long. CDR3 region: CARGAGGRKETQYF. The CDR3 region has the DNA TGTGCCAGAGGCGCCGGGGGTCGAAAAGAGACCCAGTACTTC.

The V and J genes are TRBV12-3 or TRBV12-4 and TRBJ1-1; D might be TRBD1 (5 bases). Deletions cut 5 bases from V and 5 bases from J, with 21 bases between. This CDR3 region has 16 residues. CDR3 DNA: TGTGCCAGCAGTCCCCCCGGAGTTGGGGGTGGTACTGAAGCTTTCTTT. Translated, it gives CASSPPGVGGGTEAFF.

V and J are TRBV28 and TRBJ1-4; D is perhaps TRBD1 (5 bases). The germline V and J ends were trimmed by 4 bases and 0 bases, with 9 bases remaining between them. Per the germline V gene, CDR1 is MDHEN and CDR2 is SYDVKM. The CDR3 covers 15 residues. The CDR3 sequence is CASSWGISTNEKLFF. The CDR3 DNA follows: TGTGCCAGCAGTTGGGGGATTTCAACTAATGAAAAACTGTTTTTT. The entire variable domain, with the rest obtained from reference TRBV28 and TRBJ1-4, is as follows: DVKVTQSSRYLVKRTGEKVFLECVQDMDHENMFWYRQDPGLGLRLIYFSYDVKMKEKGDIPEGYSVSREKKERFSLILESASTNQTSMYLCASSWGISTNEKLFFGSGTQLSVL.

The rearrangement joins TRBV28 to TRBJ1-5; the D gene is possibly TRBD1 (5 bases). This CDR3 is 14 amino acids long. V lost 8 bases, J lost 7 bases, and 18 bases lay in between. Germline loops: CDR1 MDHEN, CDR2 SYDVKM. CDR3 residues: CASLPGGVLQPQHF. As DNA, the CDR3 is TGTGCCAGCCTCCCGGGAGGGGTTTTACAGCCCCAGCATTTT.

Only one count was recorded for this clonotype. This rearrangement joins TRBV12-5 to TRBJ2-1; 8 positions match TRBD2. The germline CDR1 and CDR2 sequences are LGHNT and FRNRAP. The ends lost 3 bases at V and 2 bases at J; junction bases unmatched: 12. CDR3 length equals 18 residues. The CDR3 is CASGFTVAGGNPYNEQFF. CDR3 in DNA: TGTGCTAGTGGTTTCACCGTTGCGGGGGGTAATCCCTACAATGAGCAGTTCTTC. Drawing the rest from reference TRBV12-5 and TRBJ2-1, the complete variable domain is DARVTQTPRHKVTEMGQEVTMRCQPILGHNTVFWYRQTMMQGLELLAYFRNRAPLDDSGMPKDRFSAEMPDATLATLKIQPSEPRDSAVYFCASGFTVAGGNPYNEQFFGPGTRLTVL.

The rearrangement links TRBV13 to TRBJ2-1; TRBD1 might be the D (5 bases). V was cut by 1 base and J by 3 bases, with 10 bases left in between. Germline assignment: CDR1 PRHDT and CDR2 FYEKMQ (reference sequence). The CDR3 consists of 15 residues. The CDR3 sequence: CASSLAAGFYNEQFF. CDR3 nucleotides: TGTGCCAGCAGCTTAGCGGCAGGGTTCTACAATGAGCAGTTCTTC.